What follows are 13 T cell receptor beta chains derived from one specimen sequenced in a study of blood T cell repertoires in COVID-19. The method was immunoSEQ multiplex PCR; TCRdb's version includes in-frame clones alone and lacks a portion of them. Here the sample spans approximately 180,000 clones, approximately 81% being singletons. Material: peripheral blood. These receptors were collected from a person between 65 and 80 years old with COVID-19, enrolled during active disease.

The V and J genes are TRBV19 and TRBJ1-4; D ambiguous. V lost 0 bases, J lost 7 bases, and 6 bases lay in between. The CDR3 runs to 13 residues. CDR1 is LNHDA and CDR2 is SQIVND in the germline V gene (reference sequence). The CDR3 protein is CASSIDGSEKLFF. The CDR3 bases are TGTGCCAGTAGTATAGATGGGAGTGAAAAACTGTTTTTT.

The gene calls are TRBV14 and TRBJ1-1; a possible D gene is TRBD1 (5 bases). Germline V gene lookup returns CDR1 SGHDN and CDR2 FVKESK. CDR3 length: 13 residues. V was clipped by 1 base and J by 5 bases, with 8 bases between them. CDR3 region: CASSQARGTEAFF. CDR3 nucleotide sequence: TGTGCCAGCAGCCAAGCTAGGGGTACTGAAGCTTTCTTT.

V and J are TRBV9 and TRBJ1-2, with a possible D match to TRBD1 (6 bases). Germline V gives CDR1 SGDLS, CDR2 YYNGEE. V dropped 2 bases and J dropped 2 bases, with 13 bases sitting between them. The CDR3 sequence is 15 residues long. CDR3 nucleotides: TGTGCCAGCAGCGTGGCGGGGGCTTTAAACTATGGCTACACCTTC. Protein: CASSVAGALNYGYTF.

The chain carries TRBV19 and TRBJ1-2, with D tentatively TRBD1 (5 bases). The CDR3 sequence is 16 residues long. Germline CDR1 reads LNHDA; CDR2 reads SQIVND (reference sequence). Trimming removed 3 bases from V and 7 bases from J, with 21 bases in between. The DNA of the CDR3 is TGTGCCAGTAGTATTGTCGGTTCAGGGTGGGTTCGTGGCTACACCTTC. Amino acids: CASSIVGSGWVRGYTF.

The chain recombines TRBV4-3 with TRBJ2-3; D possibly corresponds to TRBD1 (6 bases). Trimming left V 1 base short and J 1 base short, with 12 bases between. The CDR3 totals 16 residues. Germline lookup yields CDR1 LGHNA and CDR2 YSLEER. CDR3 residues: CASSQASNRGTDTQYF. The CDR3 nucleotides are TGCGCCAGCAGCCAAGCAAGTAACAGGGGCACAGATACGCAGTATTTT.

This clone is a singleton in its sample. The J gene is TRBJ2-5, the V gene TRBV9, with 13 bases that match TRBD2. V gave up 4 bases and J gave up 2 bases; unmatched junction bases: 17. This CDR3 comprises 20 residues. Germline CDR1 reads SGDLS; CDR2 reads YYNGEE. In DNA form, the CDR3 reads TGTGCCAGCAGCAAGGGACTAGCGGGGACGGGAAGCCACTGGCAAGAGACCCAGTACTTC. It codes for CASSKGLAGTGSHWQETQYF.

This chain joins TRBV30 and TRBJ1-4, with 7 bases aligning to TRBD1. The CDR3 has 14 residues. Germline values: CDR1 GTSNPN, CDR2 SVGIG (reference sequence). The ends lost 8 bases at V and 0 bases at J; junction bases unmatched: 6. CDR3 protein: CALGQTPTNEKLFF. The DNA for the CDR3 is TGTGCCCTGGGACAGACCCCAACTAATGAAAAACTGTTTTTT.

The V and J genes are TRBV2 and TRBJ2-5, with a possible D match to TRBD1 (7 bases). This CDR3 has 15 residues. V was pared by 5 bases and J by 2 bases, with 15 bases between. Germline CDR1 and CDR2: SNHLY and FYNNEI. The CDR3 DNA sequence: TGTGCCAGCAGTCCCAGGGGGACTCCACAAGAGACCCAGTACTTC. This sequence encodes CASSPRGTPQETQYF.

The V gene is TRBV6-2 or TRBV6-3, the J gene TRBJ2-1; 10 bases match TRBD2. Germline CDR1 reads MNHEY; CDR2 reads SVGEGT. The CDR3 runs to 15 residues. V lost 5 bases and J lost 6; bases outside the gene matches: 7. The CDR3 DNA reads TGTGCCAGCAGTACCCCCCTAGCGGGGGTCAATGAGCAGTTCTTC. Protein: CASSTPLAGVNEQFF.

The chain combines TRBV7-9 with TRBJ1-2; D may be TRBD1 (6 bases). V lost 5 bases and J lost 2, with 21 bases in between. CDR1 SEHNR and CDR2 FQNEAQ come from the germline V gene (reference sequence). This CDR3 is built from 17 residues. CDR3 nucleotides: TGTGCCAGCAGCCCAACACCCCAGGGGCTCAGGAACTATGGCTACACCTTC. It is translated as CASSPTPQGLRNYGYTF.

The chain uses TRBV2 and TRBJ2-5; 7 nucleotides align to TRBD1. Germline CDR1 is SNHLY and CDR2 is FYNNEI. CDR3 length: 17 amino acids. The V segment lost 7 bases and the J segment 2 bases; nucleotides outside the gene matches: 16. The CDR3 sequence: CASMVRYDGQEQETQYF. The DNA for the CDR3 is TGTGCCAGCATGGTCCGTTATGATGGACAGGAGCAAGAGACCCAGTACTTC. The complete variable domain, with remaining parts taken from reference TRBV2 and TRBJ2-5, reads EPEVTQTPSHQVTQMGQEVILRCVPISNHLYFYWYRQILGQKVEFLVSFYNNEISEKSEIFDDQFSVERPDGSNFTLKIRSTKLEDSAMYFCASMVRYDGQEQETQYFGPGTRLLVL.

This sequence joins TRBV27 and TRBJ1-5, with 7 bases aligning to TRBD1. V lost 6 bases to trimming and J lost 5 bases; unmatched junction nucleotides: 7. Germline values: CDR1 MNHEY, CDR2 SMNVEV (reference sequence). The CDR3 is made up of 14 amino acids. The CDR3 nucleotides are TGTGCCAGCAGCTATACAGGGGCACATCAGCCCCAGCATTTT. It codes for CASSYTGAHQPQHF.

V and J are TRBV5-4 and TRBJ1-3; 8 positions agree with TRBD1. The CDR3 spans 16 residues. In germline, CDR1 is SGHNT, CDR2 YYREEE (reference sequence). V was pared by 4 bases and J by 0 bases, with 6 bases of the junction left unmatched. The CDR3 region is CASSVGQVLSGNTIYF. In nucleotides, the CDR3 is TGTGCCAGCAGCGTGGGACAGGTGCTCTCTGGAAACACCATATATTTT.